This T cell receptor beta chain was captured by sequencing in a study of shared T cell receptors in the human thymus. Trimming at V came to 7 bases and at J to 4 bases, leaving 11 bases not matched to a gene. Per germline, CDR1 MNHNY and CDR2 SVGAGI (reference sequence). The CDR3 runs 16 residues. Sequencing was performed with immunoSEQ multiplex PCR; in TCRdb, only in-frame clones are kept and a portion is missing. The data hold some 700,000 clones, with roughly 85% observed a single time. This same sample was also taken into another study, of human thymus T cells.

The TCR originated in a girl under three years old with a congenital heart defect. The source material was thymocytes. This chain connects TRBV6-6 to TRBJ1-5; 9 positions match TRBD1. The CDR3 region has the DNA TGTGCCAGCACTCAACAGGGGGCGCCGAGGAATCAGCCCCAGCATTTT. It is translated as CASTQQGAPRNQPQHF.